The 30 T cell receptor beta chains below all came from one sample that was sequenced in a study of blood T cell repertoires in COVID-19. Libraries were prepared by immunoSEQ multiplex PCR; TCRdb keeps only in-frame clonotypes and omits some of them. Of roughly 230,000 clones listed, roughly four fifths are singletons. The sequencing input was peripheral blood. All receptors come from a woman between 45 and 60 years old with acute or convalescent COVID-19.

This chain uses TRBV10-3 with TRBJ2-5, with 11 bases aligning to TRBD2. V trimming: 6 bases; J trimming: 0 bases; junction bases outside the gene matches: 3. CDR3 size: 15 residues. Germline CDR1 reads ENHRY; CDR2 reads SYGVKD. In nucleotides, the CDR3 is TGTGCCATCAGCCCTAGCGGGGGGAACCAAGAGACCCAGTACTTC. Translating gives CAISPSGGNQETQYF.

The chain has TRBV6-2 or TRBV6-3 and TRBJ1-2; D not certain. Germline V gene sequence: CDR1 MNHEY, CDR2 SVGEGT. The CDR3 spans 14 residues. Trimming took off 4 bases at V and 2 bases at J, with 11 bases between the two ends. CDR3 nucleotides: TGTGCCAGCAGTTCCCCATGGCCGAACTATGGCTACACCTTC. Amino acids: CASSSPWPNYGYTF.

V gene TRBV11-2 combines with J gene TRBJ2-1, with 7 positions matching TRBD1. The trim removed 4 bases at V and 4 bases at J, leaving 10 bases unmatched. Germline V gene data show CDR1 as SGHAT and CDR2 as FQNNGV. The CDR3 extends over 16 amino acids. The CDR3 nucleotides read TGTGCCAGCAGCTCACGGGACAGCCCTTTTTACAATGAGCAGTTCTTC. Amino acid sequence: CASSSRDSPFYNEQFF.

The chain couples TRBV10-3 to TRBJ1-1; D is perhaps TRBD1 (5 bases). This CDR3 is built from 13 residues. The germline CDR1 and CDR2 sequences are ENHRY and SYGVKD. Trimming removed 5 bases at V and 6 bases at J, with 13 bases between. CDR3 protein: CAISPREGAEAFF. The CDR3 DNA reads as TGTGCCATCAGTCCCCGTGAAGGGGCTGAAGCTTTCTTT.

This chain joins TRBV28 and TRBJ1-1; D not certain. CDR3 length: 13 residues. Trimming cost V 9 bases and J 5 bases, with 16 bases left between them. Germline V CDR1 and CDR2: MDHEN, SYDVKM. CDR3 region: CASESRYRTEAFF. The CDR3 DNA reads TGTGCCAGTGAGTCTAGGTATCGGACTGAAGCTTTCTTT.

The chain recombines TRBV6-5 with TRBJ1-6, with D perhaps TRBD1 (5 bases). The ends were cut back, 6 bases at V and 6 bases at J, with 15 bases in the middle. Germline-derived CDR1 and CDR2 are MNHEY and SVGAGI. The length of the CDR3 is 15 residues. The CDR3 DNA follows: TGTGCCAGCAGGCCGACGACAGAACCTAATTCACCCCTCCACTTT. Its translation: CASRPTTEPNSPLHF.

The chain has TRBV21-1 and TRBJ2-4; the table's D gene call, TRBD2, was not cross checked with the DNA. TRBV21-1 is classified as a pseudogene. The length of the CDR3 is 17 residues. This chain's CDR3 is CASSDGLAGVLKNIQYF. The DNA for the CDR3 is TGTGCCAGCAGCGACGGACTAGCGGGGGTTCTTAAAAACATTCAGTACTTC.

The chain joins TRBV5-6 to TRBJ1-1; unclear D gene. There are 14 residues in the CDR3. Trimming left V 3 bases short and J 5 bases short, with 14 bases between. Germline-derived CDR1 and CDR2 are SGHDT and YYEEEE. The CDR3: CASSSTVTRTEAFF. DNA of the CDR3: TGTGCCAGCAGCTCTACGGTCACTCGGACTGAAGCTTTCTTT.

The chain carries TRBV28 and TRBJ1-2, with TRBD1 matching over 10 bases. In germline, CDR1 is MDHEN, CDR2 SYDVKM. Trimming removed 7 bases from V and 7 bases from J; junction bases left unmatched: 9. This CDR3 region has 14 residues. In DNA form, the CDR3 reads TGTGCCAGCATTCTGGACAGGGGGAGGGGTGGCTACACCTTC. It is translated as CASILDRGRGGYTF.

This chain links TRBV7-2 with TRBJ1-3; no clear D. The germline V and J ends were trimmed by 0 bases and 0 bases, with 3 bases remaining between them. There are 14 residues in the CDR3. Germline assignment: CDR1 SGHTA and CDR2 FQGNSA. In nucleotides, the CDR3 is TGTGCCAGCAGCTTAGCCGGCTCTGGAAACACCATATATTTT. This translates into CASSLAGSGNTIYF.

CDR3 amino acids: CASSIDLGISGANVLTF. For the CDR3, the DNA is TGTGCCAGTAGTATAGATCTCGGGATCTCTGGGGCCAACGTCCTGACTTTC. The chain is built from TRBV19 and TRBJ2-6; possibly TRBD2 for D (5 bases). V lost 0 bases to trimming and J lost 0 bases, with 9 bases between them. Germline V CDR1 and CDR2: LNHDA, SQIVND (reference sequence). This CDR3 region has 17 residues.

J is TRBJ2-4 and V is TRBV5-8, with 7 positions matching TRBD2. Germline-derived CDR1 and CDR2 are SGHTS and YDEGEE. CDR3 length: 18 residues. Unmatched junction bases numbered 18, after V lost 6 bases and J lost 3 bases. In nucleotides, the CDR3 is TGTGCCAGCACCTGGGGGGGACGCCTCGACCCCCGCAAAAACATTCAGTACTTC. Translated, it gives CASTWGGRLDPRKNIQYF.

The chain has TRBV28 and TRBJ2-3, with 8 bases aligning to TRBD2. Germline V CDR1 and CDR2: MDHEN, SYDVKM. V lost 6 bases, J lost 13 bases, and 15 bases stayed unmatched. The CDR3 loop spans 14 amino acids. The CDR3 protein is CASRTSGGPSLEYF. The CDR3 coding sequence is TGTGCCAGCAGAACCTCGGGGGGGCCCTCCTTGGAGTATTTT.

This sequence joins TRBV6-5 and TRBJ1-2; no reliable D call. Trimming cost V 6 bases and J 4 bases, with 9 bases left between them. Germline-derived CDR1 and CDR2 are MNHEY and SVGAGI. The CDR3 covers 12 residues. CDR3 coding DNA: TGTGCCAGCAGGGATGGGCCCTATGGCTACACCTTC. Its protein product is CASRDGPYGYTF.

The chain employs TRBV2 and TRBJ2-7; the match to TRBD2 covers 10 bases. The V segment lost 6 bases and the J segment 0 bases; nucleotides outside the gene matches: 5. The CDR3 is 15 residues long. The V gene's germline CDR1 is SNHLY and CDR2 FYNNEI. CDR3 nucleotides: TGTGCCAGCAGCGCCACTAGCGGGACCTCCTACGAGCAGTACTTC. Translation gives CASSATSGTSYEQYF.

The J gene is TRBJ1-3, the V gene TRBV7-2; D is ambiguous. CDR1 and CDR2 from the germline V gene are SGHTA and FQGNSA. This CDR3 comprises 13 residues. With 7 bases removed from V and 1 base from J, the gap between germline ends came to 8 bases. This CDR3 is CASTPRSGNTIYF. In nucleotides, the CDR3 is TGTGCCAGCACCCCGAGGTCTGGAAACACCATATATTTT.

The rearrangement joins TRBV4-1 to TRBJ2-1, with 11 bases aligning to TRBD2. V gave up 1 base and J gave up 3 bases; unmatched junction bases: 11. Germline CDR1 MGHRA, CDR2 YSYEKL. The CDR3 loop spans 19 amino acids. The CDR3 nucleotides read TGCGCCAGCAGCCAAGGGGGACTAGCGGAGCCGAGCGGCTACAATGAGCAGTTCTTC. It yields the protein CASSQGGLAEPSGYNEQFF.

This chain connects TRBV7-2 to TRBJ2-3; 10 nucleotides align to TRBD2. From germline, CDR1 is SGHTA and CDR2 FQGNSA. CDR3 length: 15 residues. With 6 bases clipped from V and 4 bases from J, the junction kept 7 bases outside the gene matches. The CDR3 DNA sequence: TGTGCCAGCAGTTTGACTAGCGGGCGCCCAGATACGCAGTATTTT. Translation: CASSLTSGRPDTQYF.

V and J are TRBV6-1 and TRBJ1-4; 10 nucleotides agree with TRBD1. The J segment lost 7 bases and the V segment lost 3 bases, leaving 8 bases of the junction unmatched. The CDR3 length is 16 residues. Germline V gene sequence: CDR1 MNHNS, CDR2 SASEGT. CDR3 sequence (DNA): TGTGCCAGCAGTGAGACTCCGGGACAGGGGAGTGAAAAACTGTTTTTT. Translated: CASSETPGQGSEKLFF.

This chain joins TRBV11-2 and TRBJ2-7; 7 bases line up with TRBD1. This CDR3 is built from 15 residues. V was clipped by 5 bases and J by 0 bases; unmatched bases: 7. The germline V gene has CDR1 SGHAT and CDR2 FQNNGV. CDR3 coding DNA: TGTGCCAGCAGCGTGACAGGGAAGCCCTCCTACGAGCAGTACTTC. It translates to CASSVTGKPSYEQYF. The variable domain in full, completed from reference TRBV11-2 and TRBJ2-7, reads EAGVAQSPRYKIIEKRQSVAFWCNPISGHATLYWYQQILGQGPKLLIQFQNNGVVDDSQLPKDRFSAERLKGVDSTLKIQPAKLEDSAVYLCASSVTGKPSYEQYFGPGTRLTVT.

The CDR3 spells CASSFAGEETQYF. DNA of the CDR3: TGCGCCAGCAGCTTCGCGGGAGAAGAGACCCAGTACTTC. This sequence joins TRBV5-1 and TRBJ2-5; 7 nucleotides match TRBD2. Germline CDR1 is SGHRS and CDR2 is YFSETQ. The V and J ends lost 2 bases and 3 bases, in that order; junction bases with no gene match: 1. The CDR3 runs 13 residues.

This chain uses TRBV6-5 with TRBJ2-6, with D maybe TRBD1 (5 bases). This CDR3 region has 14 residues. Germline values: CDR1 MNHEY, CDR2 SVGAGI. Trimming cost V 5 bases and J 2 bases, with 7 bases left between them. CDR3 residues: CASSQGPGANVLTF. As DNA, the CDR3 is TGTGCCAGCAGTCAGGGTCCTGGGGCCAACGTCCTGACTTTC.

The CDR3 DNA sequence: TGCGCCAGCAGCCAAGTACAGGGTAGGGAGCAGTACTTC. It yields the protein CASSQVQGREQYF. The V call is TRBV4-1, the J call TRBJ2-7, with a possible D match to TRBD1 (6 bases). CDR3 length: 13 residues. Trimming removed 1 base from V and 7 bases from J, with 11 bases in between. Germline CDR1 reads MGHRA; CDR2 reads YSYEKL.

The rearrangement uses TRBV5-1 and TRBJ2-1; 13 bases line up with TRBD2. The V segment lost 1 base and the J segment 10 bases; nucleotides outside the gene matches: 5. The CDR3 length is 15 residues. Germline V lookup: CDR1 SGHRS, CDR2 YFSETQ. The CDR3 loop reads CASSLTSGRAWEQFF. In DNA, the CDR3 is TGCGCCAGCAGCTTGACTAGCGGGAGGGCTTGGGAGCAGTTCTTC. The whole variable domain, filled in from reference TRBV5-1 and TRBJ2-1, reads KAGVTQTPRYLIKTRGQQVTLSCSPISGHRSVSWYQQTPGQGLQFLFEYFSETQRNKGNFPGRFSGRQFSNSRSEMNVSTLELGDSALYLCASSLTSGRAWEQFFGPGTRLTVL.

V is TRBV6-6 and J is TRBJ1-4, with D uncertain. Trimming stripped 2 bases from V and 13 bases from J, with 20 bases between. The CDR3 consists of 15 residues. CDR1 and CDR2 (germline): MNHNY, SVGAGI (reference sequence). The DNA for the CDR3 is TGTGCCAGCAGTTACACGGCCGCGGGGATGGGTGTACTGTTTTTT. Its protein product is CASSYTAAGMGVLFF.

The gene calls are TRBV27 and TRBJ1-6; D is possibly TRBD1 (5 bases). V lost 2 bases and J 9 bases, leaving 17 bases between the germline ends. Germline CDR1 is MNHEY and CDR2 is SMNVEV (reference sequence). This CDR3 contains 16 residues. The CDR3 DNA follows: TGTGCCAGCAGTTTAAGGGGCGGGAATCTTGCTTCACCCCTCCACTTT. Amino acids: CASSLRGGNLASPLHF.

A single count supports this clone. At one end, the junction sequence differs from germline, possibly due to a read error. The chain joins TRBV7-7 to TRBJ1-4; TRBD1 agrees at 8 bases. In germline, CDR1 is SSHAT, CDR2 FNYEAQ (reference sequence). The CDR3 is 14 residues long. The CDR3: CASSLGQGNEKLFF. The DNA of the CDR3 is TGTGCTAGCAGCTTAGGACAGGGTAATGAAAAACTGTTTTTT.

The chain couples TRBV5-4 to TRBJ1-1; D may be TRBD1 (5 bases). This CDR3 is 14 amino acids long. CDR1 and CDR2 from the germline V gene are SGHNT and YYREEE (reference sequence). V gave up 4 bases and J gave up 2 bases, with 12 bases separating them. The DNA for the CDR3 is TGTGCCAGCAGCATCAGGGCAACTAACACTGAAGCTTTCTTT. This codes for CASSIRATNTEAFF.

The chain couples TRBV29-1 to TRBJ2-1; 9 nucleotides match TRBD1. CDR3 length: 15 amino acids. From germline, CDR1 is SQVTM and CDR2 ANQGSEA. Losses at the gene ends were 1 base for V and 7 bases for J; bases not matched to a gene: 8. CDR3 DNA: TGCAGCGTTGAAGGAAGAGCGGGACAGGGAAATGAGCAGTTCTTC. Translation: CSVEGRAGQGNEQFF.

On this clone itself: Other DNA sequences in this sample translate to the same CDR3. This chain joins TRBV5-1 and TRBJ1-6, with TRBD1 as a possible D gene (6 bases). With 4 bases removed from V and 0 bases from J, the gap between germline ends came to 11 bases. The germline V gene encodes CDR1 SGHRS and CDR2 YFSETQ. This CDR3 is built from 16 residues. The CDR3 here is CASSPGQSSYNSPLHF. In nucleotides, the CDR3 is TGCGCCAGCAGCCCCGGACAGAGCTCCTATAATTCACCCCTCCACTTT.